What follows is one T cell receptor beta chain and its context. These data belong to a study of regulatory T cells in long-lasting Graves disease. The CDR3 consists of 13 residues. Trimming removed 4 bases from V and 3 bases from J, with 10 bases in between. The germline V gene has CDR1 MNHEY and CDR2 SMNVEV (reference sequence). TCR beta libraries were built with iRepertoire HTBI primers and Arm-PCR of CDR3 regions. In TCRdb, the multiplex PCR reads were re-called with MiXCR into one record per CDR3 protein. Of fewer than 550,000 distinct CDR3 sequences in the sample, under 25% were seen once. Time point reported: persistent/refractory GD, antithyroid drugs over 5 years with positive TRAb. PBMC RNA served as the TCR library source.

The V gene is TRBV27, the J gene TRBJ2-7, with unresolved D. The receptor comes from a female donor with Graves disease. This sample comprised peripheral blood mononuclear cells (PBMCs), obtained when the disease was refractory, from a patient treated with antithyroid drugs. The chain's CDR3 is CASSWVVGYEQYF. DNA for the CDR3: TGTGCCAGCAGTTGGGTTGTCGGCTACGAGCAGTACTTC.